This TCR beta chain is from a study of PD-1 blockade in classical Hodgkin lymphoma. The CDR3 is 15 amino acids. From germline, CDR1 is MDHEN and CDR2 SYDVKM. With 4 bases clipped from V and 2 bases from J, the junction kept 5 bases outside the gene matches. Time point here: newly diagnosed, previously untreated cHL patient sample. With magnetic negative selection, CD4+ T cells were purified from PBMCs that had been thawed. Clones were sequenced by immunoSEQ multiplex PCR, and TCRdb holds only the in-frame ones, with some missing. In the table there are 15,000 to 25,000 clones, approximately 82% of which are singletons.

The sequence was collected from a human donor with classical Hodgkin lymphoma. The gene calls are TRBV28 and TRBJ2-5; 9 bases align to TRBD2. Sequenced material: CD4+ T cells from blood. CDR3 DNA: TGTGCCAGCAGTTGGGCTAGCGGGGCACAAGAGACCCAGTACTTC. Its protein is CASSWASGAQETQYF.